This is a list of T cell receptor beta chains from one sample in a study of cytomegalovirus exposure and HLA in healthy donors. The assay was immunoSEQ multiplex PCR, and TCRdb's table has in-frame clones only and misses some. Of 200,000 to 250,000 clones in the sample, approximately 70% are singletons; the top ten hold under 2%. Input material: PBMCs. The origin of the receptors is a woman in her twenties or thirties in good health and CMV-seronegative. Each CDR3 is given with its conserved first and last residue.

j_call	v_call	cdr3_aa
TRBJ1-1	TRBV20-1	CSARRLAFF
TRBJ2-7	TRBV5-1	CASSLGASGSYEQYF
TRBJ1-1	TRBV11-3	CASSLRSGGTEAFF
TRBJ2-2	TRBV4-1	CASSPFSTGANTGELFF
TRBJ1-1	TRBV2	CASSEVSRMNTEAFF
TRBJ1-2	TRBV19	CASIPTGYRYGYTF
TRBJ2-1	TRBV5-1	CASSERTSGRGNEQFF
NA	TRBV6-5	CASSYSSSRGSEQYF
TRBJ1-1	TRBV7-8	CASSFVDRGNTEALF
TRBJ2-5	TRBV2	CATRGGFGGEQETQYF
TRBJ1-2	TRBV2	CASSVGQGALYGYTF
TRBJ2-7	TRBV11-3	CASSSTMVGGEQYF